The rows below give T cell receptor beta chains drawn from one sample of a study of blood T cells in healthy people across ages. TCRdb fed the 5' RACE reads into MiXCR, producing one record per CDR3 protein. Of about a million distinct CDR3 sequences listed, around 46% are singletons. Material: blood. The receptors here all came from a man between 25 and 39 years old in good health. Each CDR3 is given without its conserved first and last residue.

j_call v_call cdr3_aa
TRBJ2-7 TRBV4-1 ASSQTTSSYEQY
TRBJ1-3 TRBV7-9 ASSLVTEGNTIY
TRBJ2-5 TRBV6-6 ASNQEGVETQY
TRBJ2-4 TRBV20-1 SASDPSGHKNIQY
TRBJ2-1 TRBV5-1 ASSLGASGGQGAYNEQF
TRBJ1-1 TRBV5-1 ASSFVRTTEAF
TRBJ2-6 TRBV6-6 ASTGGSGANVLT
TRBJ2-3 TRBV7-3 ASSLTGSTDTQY
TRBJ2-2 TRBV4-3 ASSQGSDRITTGELF
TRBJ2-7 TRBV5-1 ASRVDTYEQY
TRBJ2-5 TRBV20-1 SARGLAGVGETQY
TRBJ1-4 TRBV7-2 ASSLLQGRPNEKLF
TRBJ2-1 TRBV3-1 ASSQVLGQGGNEQF
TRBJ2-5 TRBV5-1 ASSLTSGSGETQY
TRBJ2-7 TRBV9 ASSVEGTAYEQY
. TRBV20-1 SARVSRGSHEQY
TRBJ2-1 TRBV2 ASSEDTAPNEQF
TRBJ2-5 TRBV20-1 SARLAGGVNEQY
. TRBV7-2 ASSYDRGRVYEQY
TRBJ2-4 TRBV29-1 SVADGGYAKNIQY
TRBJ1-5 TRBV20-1 SARDPPSGNQPQH
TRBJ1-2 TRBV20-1 SADGGRHGGYT
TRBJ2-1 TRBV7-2 ASSLEAIEQF
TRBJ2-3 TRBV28 AIRTSDTDTQY
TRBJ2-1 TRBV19 ASQDGISSYNEQF
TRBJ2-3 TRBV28 ASSSPSAATDTQY
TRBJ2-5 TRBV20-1 SASVWTGGMETQY
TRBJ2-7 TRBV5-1 ASTPDVRSYEQY
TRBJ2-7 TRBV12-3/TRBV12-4 ASRLGTGDHEQY
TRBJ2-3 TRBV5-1 ASSPGGASDTQY
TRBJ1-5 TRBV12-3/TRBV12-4 ASSFLQGIDQPQH
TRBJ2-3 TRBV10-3 AVSEGSGVIRTDTQY
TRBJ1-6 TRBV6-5 ASSSSPGTYNSPLH
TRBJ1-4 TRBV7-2 ASSLWGANEKLF
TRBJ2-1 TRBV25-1 ASSALLGLADNEQF
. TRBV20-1 SVRDKGVETQY
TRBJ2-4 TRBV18 ASSPLAEEQY
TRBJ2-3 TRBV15 ATSTGAASPHDTQY
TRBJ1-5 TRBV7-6 ASSLAEELQPQH
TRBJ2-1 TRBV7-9 ASSLVEYNEQF
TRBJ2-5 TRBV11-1 ASSSDRETQY
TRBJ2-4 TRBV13 ASSLRLANIQY
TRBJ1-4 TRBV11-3 ASSLGRQLTNEKLF
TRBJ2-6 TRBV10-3 ATLSHGSASAGTSGANVLT